These 13 T cell receptor beta chains originate from one sample sequenced in a study of cytomegalovirus exposure and HLA in healthy donors. PCR amplification relied on 60 Vbeta primers (plus 13 Jbeta primers). Some clones are missing from TCRdb's copy, which holds only in-frame ones; the method was immunoSEQ multiplex PCR. The sample shows 100,000 to 120,000 clones, about 78% of them seen only once. Sample: PBMCs. The receptors shown here come from a woman in her thirties in good health and CMV-seropositive.

The CDR3 DNA sequence: TGTGCCAGCAGTTACTCCTCTAGCGGGAATCAAGAGCAGTACTTC. Translation gives CASSYSSSGNQEQYF. The gene calls are TRBV6-5 and TRBJ2-7; 9 bases are a match to TRBD2. J gave up 7 bases and V 0 bases, and 7 bases lay outside the gene matches. The germline V gene has CDR1 MNHEY and CDR2 SVGAGI. The CDR3 extends over 15 amino acids.

This clone was picked up a small number of times. The chain uses TRBV18 and TRBJ2-1; 9 bases fit TRBD1. CDR1 KGHSH and CDR2 LQKENI come from the germline V gene. The V segment lost 3 bases and the J segment 5 bases; nucleotides outside the gene matches: 5. CDR3 length: 15 residues. The DNA of the CDR3 is TGTGCCAGCTCACCTAGGACAGGGGCCGACAATGAGCAGTTCTTC. Translated: CASSPRTGADNEQFF.

This clone showed up just a few times. The V call is TRBV4-1, the J call TRBJ2-1, with 8 bases aligning to TRBD1. V gave up 0 bases and J gave up 8 bases; unmatched junction bases: 6. Germline values: CDR1 MGHRA, CDR2 YSYEKL. This CDR3 comprises 15 residues. This CDR3 reads CASSQDHGQGHEQFF. CDR3 nucleotide sequence: TGCGCCAGCAGCCAAGATCACGGACAGGGACATGAGCAGTTCTTC.

The CDR3 spells CASSLGAGVYNEQFF. The CDR3 DNA reads as TGTGCCAGCAGCTTGGGAGCGGGGGTCTACAATGAGCAGTTCTTC. The chain employs TRBV7-2 and TRBJ2-1; 8 bases are shared with TRBD2. This CDR3 contains 15 residues. Germline CDR1 and CDR2: SGHTA and FQGNSA. Trimming removed 3 bases from V and 3 bases from J; junction bases left unmatched: 4.

This clone was found once. The V call is TRBV6-1, the J call TRBJ2-1, with a weak D call TRBD2 (6 bases). Between the trimmed V and J ends, which lost 6 bases and 6 bases, there was a span of 15 bases. The CDR3 loop spans 14 amino acids. The germline CDR1 and CDR2 sequences are MNHNS and SASEGT. The CDR3 coding sequence is TGTGCCAGCAGACCTCGGGAGCTTGGCAATGAGCAGTTCTTC. Translating gives CASRPRELGNEQFF.

The chain is built from TRBV5-1 and TRBJ2-6; TRBD1 is a possible D gene (6 bases). The V end was cut by 2 bases, the J end by 4 bases, with 10 bases between. This CDR3 has 15 amino acids. From germline, CDR1 is SGHRS and CDR2 YFSETQ. This chain's CDR3 is CASSLGGSGANVLTF. CDR3 nucleotide sequence: TGCGCCAGCAGCTTAGGGGGTTCGGGGGCCAACGTCCTGACTTTC.

This clone has more than one count but fewer than ten. The J gene is TRBJ1-2, the V gene TRBV27, with 7 bases aligning to TRBD1. Looked up from germline, CDR1 is MNHEY and CDR2 is SMNVEV (reference sequence). V lost 2 bases and J lost 5; bases outside the gene matches: 8. The length of the CDR3 is 15 residues. The CDR3 region is CASSLIGGYWYGYTF. CDR3 in DNA: TGTGCCAGCAGTTTAATAGGGGGCTATTGGTATGGCTACACCTTC.

This chain links TRBV7-8 with TRBJ1-1; possible D gene TRBD1, 6 bases. Germline V gene lookup returns CDR1 SGHVS and CDR2 FQNEAQ. V was shortened by 5 bases and J by 4 bases, with 17 bases between the two germline ends. This CDR3 contains 15 residues. The CDR3 loop reads CASSQRTGGLTEAFF. The CDR3 DNA follows: TGTGCCAGCAGCCAAAGAACCGGGGGGCTCACTGAAGCTTTCTTT.

V and J are TRBV5-1 and TRBJ2-3; TRBD2 matches 11 bases. The CDR3 has 16 residues. Looked up from germline, CDR1 is SGHRS and CDR2 is YFSETQ. The V and J ends lost 4 bases and 2 bases, in that order; junction bases with no gene match: 6. This CDR3 is CASSRTSGPNTDTQYF. Here the CDR3 DNA reads TGCGCCAGCAGCAGGACTAGCGGGCCCAACACAGATACGCAGTATTTT. The whole variable domain, filled in from reference TRBV5-1 and TRBJ2-3, reads KAGVTQTPRYLIKTRGQQVTLSCSPISGHRSVSWYQQTPGQGLQFLFEYFSETQRNKGNFPGRFSGRQFSNSRSEMNVSTLELGDSALYLCASSRTSGPNTDTQYFGPGTRLTVL.

This clone was seen a handful of times. This sequence joins TRBV2 and TRBJ2-7; weak D call: TRBD2 (5 bases). The germline gives CDR1 SNHLY, CDR2 FYNNEI. V was shortened by 7 bases and J by 2 bases, with 18 bases between the two germline ends. CDR3 length equals 15 residues. The DNA for the CDR3 is TGTGCCAGCACTGTGTCCGTAGCGAAGACCTACGAGCAGTACTTC. Translated, it gives CASTVSVAKTYEQYF.

The chain recombines TRBV10-2 with TRBJ1-6; a weak D match, TRBD1 (5 bases). V was pared by 5 bases and J by 7 bases, with 6 bases between. CDR1 is WSHSY and CDR2 is SAAADI in the germline V gene. This CDR3 is built from 12 residues. CDR3 protein: CASSSGNSPLHF. The DNA of the CDR3 is TGCGCCAGCAGTTCAGGGAATTCACCCCTCCACTTT.

V usage is TRBV9 and J usage is TRBJ2-1; D possibly corresponds to TRBD1 (6 bases). Trimming removed 0 bases at V and 7 bases at J, with 14 bases between. Germline V gene sequence: CDR1 SGDLS, CDR2 YYNGEE. The CDR3 consists of 15 residues. CDR3 loop: CASSVVRGSENEQFF. In DNA, the CDR3 is TGTGCCAGCAGCGTAGTGAGGGGGAGTGAAAATGAGCAGTTCTTC.

A remark on this clone: The same CDR3 can be traced to other DNA sequences in this sample. The V and J genes are TRBV5-4 and TRBJ2-4; possibly TRBD1 for D (5 bases). CDR3 size: 15 residues. Per germline, CDR1 SGHNT and CDR2 YYREEE (reference sequence). V was shortened by 0 bases and J by 1 base, with 8 bases between the two germline ends. The CDR3 DNA is TGTGCCAGCAGCTTGGCCTCAGGGGCCAAAAACATTCAGTACTTC. This sequence encodes CASSLASGAKNIQYF.